What follows are 28 T cell receptor beta chains derived from one specimen sequenced in a study of cytomegalovirus exposure and HLA in healthy donors. PCR primers comprised 60 Vbeta and 13 Jbeta primers. Profiling relied on immunoSEQ multiplex PCR, and the TCRdb table lists in-frame clones only, not all of them. The sample table sets out 49,000 or so clones. Sequenced: PBMCs. Receptor source: a man aged 40-49 years in good health and CMV-seropositive.

The genes are TRBV28 and TRBJ2-7; D unclear. The CDR3 length is 12 residues. V was clipped by 6 bases and J by 4 bases, with 10 bases between them. Germline V CDR1 and CDR2: MDHEN, SYDVKM. CDR3 sequence reads: CASSPDGYEQYF. The DNA for the CDR3 is TGTGCCAGCAGCCCAGACGGGTACGAGCAGTACTTC.

This chain uses TRBV6-1 with TRBJ1-5; D call uncertain. Trimming shortened V by 1 base and J by 5 bases, and 6 bases separated the two germline ends. Germline lookup yields CDR1 MNHNS and CDR2 SASEGT. This CDR3 comprises 13 residues. The CDR3 coding sequence is TGTGCCAGCAGTGAAGAGCGCTATCAGCCCCAGCATTTT. Its protein product is CASSEERYQPQHF.

J is TRBJ1-5 and V is TRBV2, with 9 bases aligning to TRBD1. There are 14 residues in the CDR3. CDR1 and CDR2 from the germline V gene are SNHLY and FYNNEI. The V and J ends lost 6 bases and 5 bases, in that order; junction bases with no gene match: 5. CDR3: CASSLRTGDQPQHF. In DNA form, the CDR3 reads TGTGCCAGCAGCCTCCGGACAGGGGATCAGCCCCAGCATTTT. The variable domain in full, completed from reference TRBV2 and TRBJ1-5, reads EPEVTQTPSHQVTQMGQEVILRCVPISNHLYFYWYRQILGQKVEFLVSFYNNEISEKSEIFDDQFSVERPDGSNFTLKIRSTKLEDSAMYFCASSLRTGDQPQHFGDGTRLSIL.

V usage is TRBV7-9 and J usage is TRBJ2-3, with 8 bases lining up with TRBD1. CDR3 length equals 14 residues. Germline V gene lookup returns CDR1 SEHNR and CDR2 FQNEAQ (reference sequence). The trim removed 6 bases at V and 4 bases at J, leaving 6 bases unmatched. The DNA of the CDR3 is TGTGCCAGCAGACCCGGACAGGGTCCAGATACGCAGTATTTT. Its translation is CASRPGQGPDTQYF.

The DNA for the CDR3 is TGCGCCAGCAGCCAAGATGAAGGGGGCGCTCGAGGCTACACCTTC. It encodes CASSQDEGGARGYTF. This rearrangement joins TRBV4-1 to TRBJ1-2; 7 nucleotides line up with TRBD1. This CDR3 has 15 amino acids. CDR1 is MGHRA and CDR2 is YSYEKL in the germline V gene. V lost 0 bases, J lost 8 bases, and 9 bases stayed unmatched.

The chain is built from TRBV5-6 and TRBJ2-1, with 11 bases matching TRBD2. Germline trimming cut 3 bases from V and 3 bases from J; bases unmatched to any gene: 5. This CDR3 comprises 16 residues. The germline gives CDR1 SGHDT, CDR2 YYEEEE. The CDR3 DNA follows: TGTGCCAGCAGCTCCCTGACTAGCGGGGACTACAATGAGCAGTTCTTC. As protein: CASSSLTSGDYNEQFF.

The V call is TRBV6-1, the J call TRBJ2-2; perhaps TRBD1 as D (6 bases). Trimming stripped 5 bases from V and 5 bases from J, with 9 bases between. Germline lookup yields CDR1 MNHNS and CDR2 SASEGT. The CDR3 consists of 13 residues. The CDR3 DNA reads as TGTGCCAGCAGTAACAGGGAGACCGGGGAGCTGTTTTTT. This encodes CASSNRETGELFF.

This sequence joins TRBV7-8 and TRBJ2-1, with TRBD2 matching over 12 bases. The CDR3 consists of 20 residues. Germline V gene lookup returns CDR1 SGHVS and CDR2 FQNEAQ. J lost 7 bases, V lost 1 base, and 17 bases had no gene match. The DNA of the CDR3 is TGTGCCAGCAGCTTAGTCGCGACTAGCGGGAGTAAGGGTCGGAGAAATGAGCAGTTCTTC. As protein: CASSLVATSGSKGRRNEQFF.

Written as DNA, the CDR3 is TGTGCCAGCAGTTTATCTGCGACAGGGGGCTACGAAAAACTGTTTTTT. Translating gives CASSLSATGGYEKLFF. The J gene is TRBJ1-4, the V gene TRBV27; 10 bases agree with TRBD1. The CDR3 is made up of 16 amino acids. The germline CDR1 and CDR2 sequences are MNHEY and SMNVEV (reference sequence). V dropped 0 bases and J dropped 8; count of bases not matched to a gene: 6.

V and J are TRBV28 and TRBJ2-7, with a weak D call TRBD2 (5 bases). The V gene lost 6 bases and the J gene lost 6 bases, with 12 bases spanning the gap. Germline V gene sequence: CDR1 MDHEN, CDR2 SYDVKM. This CDR3 has 12 residues. The CDR3 nucleotides are TGTGCCAGCAGCCTTACTAGTAGCGAGCAGTACTTC. Translation: CASSLTSSEQYF. Using reference TRBV28 and TRBJ2-7 for the parts outside the CDR3, the full variable domain is DVKVTQSSRYLVKRTGEKVFLECVQDMDHENMFWYRQDPGLGLRLIYFSYDVKMKEKGDIPEGYSVSREKKERFSLILESASTNQTSMYLCASSLTSSEQYFGPGTRLTVT.

The chain is built from TRBV6-1 and TRBJ2-7, with 7 bases identical to TRBD1. Germline CDR1 is MNHNS and CDR2 is SASEGT. This CDR3 has 14 amino acids. V trimming: 7 bases; J trimming: 3 bases; junction bases outside the gene matches: 9. CDR3 in amino acids: CASIWTGIDYEQYF. DNA of the CDR3: TGTGCCAGCATATGGACAGGTATCGACTACGAGCAGTACTTC.

The CDR3 DNA follows: TGTGCCAGCAGCTTTAGCGGGGGGGCAGATACGCAGTATTTT. Amino acids: CASSFSGGADTQYF. This sequence joins TRBV5-4 and TRBJ2-3; 11 nucleotides match TRBD2. The CDR3 consists of 14 residues. V gave up 2 bases and J gave up 4 bases; unmatched junction bases: 0. The germline V gene encodes CDR1 SGHNT and CDR2 YYREEE (reference sequence).

J is TRBJ1-3 and V is TRBV5-1; D is uncertain. There are 14 residues in the CDR3. Between the trimmed V and J ends, which lost 3 bases and 9 bases, there was a span of 16 bases. Germline V lookup: CDR1 SGHRS, CDR2 YFSETQ. The CDR3 sequence is CASSSGPWGGTIYF. In nucleotides, the CDR3 is TGCGCCAGCAGCTCCGGGCCTTGGGGAGGCACCATATATTTT.

The genes are TRBV9 and TRBJ2-1; 9 nucleotides line up with TRBD1. The germline CDR1 and CDR2 sequences are SGDLS and YYNGEE. This CDR3 comprises 15 residues. V dropped 1 base and J dropped 4; count of bases not matched to a gene: 3. CDR3: CASSVSGQGYNEQFF. The CDR3 nucleotides read TGTGCCAGCAGCGTATCGGGACAGGGATACAATGAGCAGTTCTTC.

J is TRBJ1-1 and V is TRBV13; 8 bases line up with TRBD1. V was pared by 3 bases and J by 11 bases, with 8 bases of the junction left unmatched. The CDR3 has 13 amino acids. Germline loops: CDR1 PRHDT, CDR2 FYEKMQ (reference sequence). The CDR3 sequence: CASSFGQGKNAFF. In nucleotides, the CDR3 is TGTGCCAGCAGCTTCGGACAGGGAAAGAATGCTTTCTTT.

The rearrangement links TRBV11-2 to TRBJ2-2, with 8 bases that match TRBD2. The CDR3 extends over 15 amino acids. Germline trimming cut 2 bases from V and 9 bases from J; bases unmatched to any gene: 8. Germline V lookup: CDR1 SGHAT, CDR2 FQNNGV. CDR3: CASSLKIAGNRELFF. The CDR3 DNA reads as TGTGCCAGCAGCTTAAAGATAGCGGGGAACCGGGAGCTGTTTTTT.

In the case of this clone: A read error may account for a junction end that differs from germline. J is TRBJ2-5 and V is TRBV7-7; TRBD1 might be the D (6 bases). Germline loops: CDR1 SSHAT, CDR2 FNYEAQ (reference sequence). The CDR3 sequence is 15 residues long. The CDR3: CASSPKGETKETQYF. The CDR3 bases are TGTGCTAGCAGCCCCAAGGGGGAAACCAAAGAGACCCAGTACTTC.

J is TRBJ2-1 and V is TRBV16; D gene uncertain. The CDR3 extends over 15 amino acids. V dropped 0 bases and J dropped 0 bases, with 6 bases sitting between them. Germline loops: CDR1 KGHSY, CDR2 FQNENV. The CDR3 region has the DNA TGTGCCAGCAGCCAATCCCTGAGCTCCTACAATGAGCAGTTCTTC. Translated, it gives CASSQSLSSYNEQFF.

This chain joins TRBV10-3 and TRBJ2-1, with D possibly matching TRBD1 (5 bases). V shed 2 bases and J shed 5 bases, with 16 bases lying between them. The CDR3 is 16 residues long. Germline CDR1 and CDR2: ENHRY and SYGVKD. CDR3 region: CAISEPGQQRDNEQFF. The CDR3 nucleotides are TGTGCCATCAGTGAGCCCGGACAACAAAGGGACAATGAGCAGTTCTTC.

The J gene is TRBJ1-5, the V gene TRBV25-1; D is possibly TRBD1 (6 bases). The length of the CDR3 is 15 residues. V was pared by 4 bases and J by 4 bases, with 14 bases between. Germline V CDR1 and CDR2: MGHDK, SYGVNS. This chain's CDR3 is CASSGGGGGNQPQHF. The CDR3 bases are TGTGCCAGCAGTGGGGGGGGAGGGGGAAATCAGCCCCAGCATTTT.

This chain connects TRBV19 to TRBJ2-5, with TRBD1 identical over 9 bases. Germline assignment: CDR1 LNHDA and CDR2 SQIVND (reference sequence). The V segment lost 7 bases and the J segment 5 bases; nucleotides outside the gene matches: 8. There are 14 residues in the CDR3. Written as DNA, the CDR3 is TGTGCCAGTACTCAGACAGGGGGGCCTGAGACCCAGTACTTC. It specifies CASTQTGGPETQYF.

The chain couples TRBV9 to TRBJ2-1; 8 bases are shared with TRBD1. The ends lost 0 bases at V and 3 bases at J; junction bases unmatched: 5. CDR1 and CDR2 from the germline V gene are SGDLS and YYNGEE. CDR3 length equals 16 residues. In nucleotides, the CDR3 is TGTGCCAGCAGCGTAGCTAGCACAGGGGGCTACAATGAGCAGTTCTTC. It encodes CASSVASTGGYNEQFF.

V usage is TRBV20-1 and J usage is TRBJ2-1, with unresolved D. The germline V and J ends were trimmed by 2 bases and 5 bases, with 4 bases remaining between them. The CDR3 is made up of 11 amino acids. Germline CDR1 DFQATT, CDR2 SNEGSKA (reference sequence). CDR3 protein: CSARPDNEQFF. The CDR3 coding sequence is TGCAGTGCTAGACCAGACAATGAGCAGTTCTTC.

The V call is TRBV15, the J call TRBJ2-7; the match to TRBD2 covers 13 bases. V lost 0 bases, J lost 5 bases, and 7 bases stayed unmatched. The CDR3 runs to 17 residues. Germline V gene sequence: CDR1 LNHNV, CDR2 YYDKDF (reference sequence). Here the CDR3 DNA reads TGTGCCACCAGCAGAGAAGGGGGACTAGCGGGATCGGACGAGCAGTACTTC. Translated, it gives CATSREGGLAGSDEQYF. Full variable domain (missing parts from reference TRBV15 and TRBJ2-7): DAMVIQNPRYQVTQFGKPVTLSCSQTLNHNVMYWYQQKSSQAPKLLFHYYDKDFNNEADTPDNFQSRRPNTSFCFLDIRSPGLGDTAMYLCATSREGGLAGSDEQYFGPGTRLTVT.

CDR3 nucleotide sequence: TGTGCCAGCACCAAAGTAGTGGACACTGAAGCTTTCTTT. Protein sequence: CASTKVVDTEAFF. The chain recombines TRBV5-6 with TRBJ1-1, with D unclear. Germline lookup yields CDR1 SGHDT and CDR2 YYEEEE. The CDR3 covers 13 residues. V dropped 6 bases and J dropped 3 bases, with 12 bases sitting between them. Using reference TRBV5-6 and TRBJ1-1 for the parts outside the CDR3, the full variable domain is DAGVTQSPTHLIKTRGQQVTLRCSPKSGHDTVSWYQQALGQGPQFIFQYYEEEERQRGNFPDRFSGHQFPNYSSELNVNALLLGDSALYLCASTKVVDTEAFFGQGTRLTVV.

About this clone: The junction departs from germline at one end; a sequencing error may be responsible. The chain employs TRBV7-7 and TRBJ2-5, with TRBD2 matching 11 bases. This CDR3 has 15 residues. Germline V CDR1 and CDR2: SSHAT, FNYEAQ (reference sequence). In DNA form, the CDR3 reads TGTGCTAGCAGCCTACTAGCGGGGGCTCAAGAGACCCAGTACTTC. This sequence encodes CASSLLAGAQETQYF.

This sequence joins TRBV27 and TRBJ2-7; TRBD2 matches at 7 bases. J was trimmed by 4 bases and V by 3 bases; bases with no gene match: 3. This CDR3 is built from 13 residues. Germline values: CDR1 MNHEY, CDR2 SMNVEV (reference sequence). The CDR3 spells CASSLAGVYEQYF. The DNA of the CDR3 is TGTGCCAGCAGTTTGGCGGGGGTTTACGAGCAGTACTTC.

The V gene is TRBV6-1, the J gene TRBJ2-3, with 11 bases matching TRBD2. Germline trimming cut 2 bases from V and 0 bases from J; bases unmatched to any gene: 7. CDR1 is MNHNS and CDR2 is SASEGT in the germline V gene. This CDR3 contains 18 residues. Here the CDR3 DNA reads TGTGCCAGCAGTGAACCGTGGAGACTAGCGGGGAGCACAGATACGCAGTATTTT. Translation gives CASSEPWRLAGSTDTQYF.